This TCR beta chain was recorded in a study of T cells in localized non-small cell lung cancer. Notes on the study in general: Heterogeneity is still possible, as just one tumor region was sequenced.

Some clones are missing from TCRdb's copy, which holds only in-frame ones; the method was immunoSEQ multiplex PCR. The data hold 6,600 or so clones, with around 50% observed a single time. Points on this clone: The antigen is unknown.

Germline CDR1 SQVTM, CDR2 ANQGSEA. There are 14 residues in the CDR3. Trimming shortened V by 4 bases and J by 1 base, and 13 bases separated the two germline ends. This sequence originates from a female donor over 55 with stage I lung adenocarcinoma. The sequencing used lymph node tissue, collected before any cancer treatment. The V gene is TRBV29-1, the J gene TRBJ1-2; D gene ambiguous. The CDR3: CSVGLGKSNYGYTF. Written as DNA, the CDR3 is TGCAGCGTTGGTTTGGGGAAGAGTAACTATGGCTACACCTTC.